Below, 8 T cell receptor beta chains from the same sample are listed, as sequenced in a study of OX40 agonist ivuxolimab in advanced cancers. The repertoire was sequenced with immunoSEQ multiplex PCR; TCRdb's copy has only in-frame clones and lacks some. The sample lists 55,000 to 65,000 clones, around nine tenths occurring once. The sample here was CD4+ or CD8+ T cells sorted from blood, taken in a trial of the OX40 agonist ivuxolimab. All receptors come from an adult with an advanced solid tumor such as melanoma, head and neck, liver or kidney cancer.

This chain uses TRBV6-5 with TRBJ1-1; 9 bases agree with TRBD1. V shed 7 bases, J shed 5 bases, and the junction held 5 bases outside the gene matches. The CDR3 runs to 13 residues. Germline V CDR1 and CDR2: MNHEY, SVGAGI. As DNA, the CDR3 is TGTGCCAGCACCTTGACAGGGGGGACTGAAGCTTTCTTT. Protein sequence: CASTLTGGTEAFF.

This sequence joins TRBV19 and TRBJ1-5; TRBD1 agrees at 12 bases. The CDR3 consists of 16 residues. With 5 bases clipped from V and 6 bases from J, the junction kept 8 bases outside the gene matches. Per the germline V gene, CDR1 is LNHDA and CDR2 is SQIVND (reference sequence). The CDR3 reads CASSPQGQGAGQPQHF. DNA for the CDR3: TGTGCCAGTAGTCCACAGGGACAGGGGGCAGGTCAGCCCCAGCATTTT. The full variable domain, in which reference TRBV19 and TRBJ1-5 provide the parts outside the CDR3, is DGGITQSPKYLFRKEGQNVTLSCEQNLNHDAMYWYRQDPGQGLRLIYYSQIVNDFQKGDIAEGYSVSREKKESFPLTVTSAQKNPTAFYLCASSPQGQGAGQPQHFGDGTRLSIL.

This clone was seen a few times. The chain links TRBV5-1 to TRBJ1-2; D unresolved. CDR1 is SGHRS, CDR2 YFSETQ, per germline. The V gene lost 4 bases and the J gene lost 2 bases, with 12 bases spanning the gap. The CDR3 extends over 14 amino acids. CDR3 coding DNA: TGCGCCAGCAGCGAGATCGGCGGGAACTATGGCTACACCTTC. Protein: CASSEIGGNYGYTF.

The rearrangement uses TRBV14 and TRBJ2-2; D might be TRBD1 (5 bases). Germline V gives CDR1 SGHDN, CDR2 FVKESK. V was clipped by 4 bases and J by 3 bases, with 18 bases between them. The length of the CDR3 is 17 residues. The CDR3 loop reads CASSLWGELWDTGELFF. The CDR3 DNA reads TGTGCCAGCAGCCTGTGGGGCGAGTTATGGGACACCGGGGAGCTGTTTTTT.

The count of this clone is one. The V and J genes are TRBV28 and TRBJ2-7; TRBD2 matches 7 bases. CDR1 MDHEN and CDR2 SYDVKM come from the germline V gene. V shed 2 bases and J 4 bases; nucleotides not matched to a gene: 8. The CDR3 runs 15 residues. CDR3 sequence reads: CASSLGGRAKYEQYF. DNA of the CDR3: TGTGCCAGCAGTTTAGGAGGGAGGGCCAAATACGAGCAGTACTTC.

In this sample, this clone turned up a few times. The rearrangement links TRBV6-5 to TRBJ2-5; D is undetermined. The germline CDR1 and CDR2 sequences are MNHEY and SVGAGI. Trimming cost V 0 bases and J 2 bases, with 7 bases left between them. The CDR3 runs to 14 residues. The CDR3 nucleotides are TGTGCCAGCAGTTACTCGCTCAGACAAGAGACCCAGTACTTC. It is translated as CASSYSLRQETQYF.

The J gene is TRBJ2-1, the V gene TRBV5-4, with 7 bases aligning to TRBD2. The CDR3 is 16 amino acids. Germline CDR1 reads SGHNT; CDR2 reads YYREEE (reference sequence). V shed 0 bases and J 8 bases; nucleotides not matched to a gene: 11. The CDR3 DNA is TGTGCCAGCAGCTTGGAAACAGGACTAGTGGTCGATGAGCAGTTCTTC. Protein: CASSLETGLVVDEQFF.

The gene calls are TRBV6-1 and TRBJ2-1; D gene uncertain. Germline CDR1 reads MNHNS; CDR2 reads SASEGT. The CDR3 covers 14 residues. V lost 7 bases to trimming and J lost 8 bases, with 18 bases between them. The CDR3 spells CASILYLSQYEQFF. The CDR3 nucleotides are TGTGCCAGCATCCTCTATCTGTCCCAATATGAGCAGTTCTTC.